A selection of T cell receptor beta chains follows, all from one sample in a study of T cell responses to AZD1222 COVID-19 vaccine. Method: immunoSEQ multiplex PCR; TCRdb's copy keeps in-frame clones and lacks some. Of about 130,000 clones listed, 70% to 90% are singletons. Source: peripheral blood, taken on day 0 of AZD1222 vaccination. The source is an adult in good health. Both conserved end residues are part of each CDR3. Clone size is not always given. Where it is, it says once, few, many or a class for expanded clones.

V | size | CDR3
TRBV7-2 | NA | CASSRRQGAIEAFF
TRBV6-5 | NA | CASRPPGGGEKLFF
TRBV5-1 | NA | CASSLGGAGANVLTF
TRBV5-1 | NA | CASSIGTGRDYGYTF
TRBV7-9 | NA | CASSWTSGAHNEQFF
TRBV9 | once | CASSGDTGTVTNEKLFF
TRBV2 | NA | CASSPGTRGGTDTQYF
TRBV7-9 | NA | CASSTPDRGYGYTF
TRBV12-2 | NA | CASRPGRQGAIKNTEAFF
TRBV19 | NA | CASSIASGAVTGELFF
TRBV27 | NA | CASSTEGGVEKLFF
TRBV6-5 | NA | CASSYSRDRASGEQYF
TRBV7-6 | NA | CASALLAGGHNEQFF
TRBV7-8 | NA | CASSPDRGLSPLHF
TRBV18 | NA | CASSSQDREKLFF
TRBV5-1 | NA | CASSQHPDRADTGELFF
TRBV24-1 | NA | CATSDSESYEQYF
TRBV19 | NA | CATRQGFQPQHF
TRBV4-2 | NA | CASSQGPPNEQFF
TRBV3-1/TRBV3-2 | once | CASSPQGGRYGYTF
TRBV10-2 | NA | CASSAGTSGSIDEQFF
TRBV7-9 | NA | CASSLNREVGEQYF
TRBV7-8 | NA | CASSSHRWRDRGLVGANVLTF
TRBV5-5 | NA | CASSWIDRGVETQYF
TRBV5-5 | NA | CASSPGQGRTKLFF
TRBV4-3 | NA | CASSQYSGADTQYF
TRBV18 | NA | CASSLSIAGESGELFF
TRBV3-1/TRBV3-2 | NA | CASSPPGSDAFF
TRBV24-1 | once | CATPPPGRAGQPQHF
TRBV7-2 | NA | CASSGGTSGIYNEQFF
TRBV18 | NA | CASSPPSQGVHYGYTF
TRBV5-4 | few | CASSRVGTGLNEQFF
TRBV11-2 | NA | CASSLLAGAYNEQFF
TRBV6-5 | NA | CASYSGGHNEQFF
TRBV7-3 | NA | CASSPYGTGDSYEQYF
TRBV27 | NA | CASSLESGTDNSPLHF
TRBV7-9 | NA | CASSATGTSGMYEQYF
TRBV6-1 | NA | CASSELGTGELFF
TRBV27 | NA | CASRATGLGYGYTF
TRBV29-1 | NA | CSAEFRVETEAFF
TRBV3-1/TRBV3-2 | NA | CASSPQPPGSSTDTQYF
TRBV6-1 | NA | CASREEGQGDGYTF
TRBV11-1 | NA | CASSLDSGPQHF
TRBV25-1 | NA | CASSDTSGRGTGELFF
TRBV19 | few | CASRRTGGPGELFF